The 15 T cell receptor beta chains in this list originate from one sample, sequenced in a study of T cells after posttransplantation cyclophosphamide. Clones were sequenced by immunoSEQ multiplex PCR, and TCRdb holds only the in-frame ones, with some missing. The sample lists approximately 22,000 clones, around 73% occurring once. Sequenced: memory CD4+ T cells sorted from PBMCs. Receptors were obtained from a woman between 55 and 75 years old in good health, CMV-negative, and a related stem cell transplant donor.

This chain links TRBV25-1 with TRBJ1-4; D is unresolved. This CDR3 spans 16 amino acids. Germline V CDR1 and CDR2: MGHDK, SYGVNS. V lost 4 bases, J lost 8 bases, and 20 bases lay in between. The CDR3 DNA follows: TGTGCCAGCAGTGCCCTCCGAGGGCCCGGTGGGGAAAAACTGTTTTTT. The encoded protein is CASSALRGPGGEKLFF.

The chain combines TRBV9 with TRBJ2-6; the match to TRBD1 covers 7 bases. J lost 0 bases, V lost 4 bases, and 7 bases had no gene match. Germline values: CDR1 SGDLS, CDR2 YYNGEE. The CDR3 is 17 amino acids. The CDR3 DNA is TGTGCCAGCAGCCAAAGGGCAGGGGGCTCTGGGGCCAACGTCCTGACTTTC. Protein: CASSQRAGGSGANVLTF.

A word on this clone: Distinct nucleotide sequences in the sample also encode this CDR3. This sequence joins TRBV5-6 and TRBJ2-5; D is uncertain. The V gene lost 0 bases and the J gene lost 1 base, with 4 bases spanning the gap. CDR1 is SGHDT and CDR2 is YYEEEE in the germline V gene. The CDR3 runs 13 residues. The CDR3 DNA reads TGTGCCAGCAGCTTGGCCAGCCAAGAGACCCAGTACTTC. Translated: CASSLASQETQYF.

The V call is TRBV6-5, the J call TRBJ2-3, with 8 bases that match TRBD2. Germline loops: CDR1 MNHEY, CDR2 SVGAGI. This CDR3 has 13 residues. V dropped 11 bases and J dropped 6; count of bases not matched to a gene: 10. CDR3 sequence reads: CASVSASGDTQYF. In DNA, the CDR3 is TGTGCCTCGGTTTCGGCTAGCGGGGATACGCAGTATTTT.

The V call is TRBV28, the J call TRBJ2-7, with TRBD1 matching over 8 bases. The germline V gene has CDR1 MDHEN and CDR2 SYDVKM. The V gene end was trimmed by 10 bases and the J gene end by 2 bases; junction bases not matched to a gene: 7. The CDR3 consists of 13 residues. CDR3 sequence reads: CATIETGAYEQYF. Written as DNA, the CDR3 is TGTGCCACCATAGAGACAGGGGCCTACGAGCAGTACTTC.

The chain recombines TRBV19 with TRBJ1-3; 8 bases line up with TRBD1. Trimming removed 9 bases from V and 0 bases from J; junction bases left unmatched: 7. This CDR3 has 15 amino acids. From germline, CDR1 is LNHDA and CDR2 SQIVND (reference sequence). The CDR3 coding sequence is TGTGCCAGCCGGACAGGGTTCCTCTCTGGAAACACCATATATTTT. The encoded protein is CASRTGFLSGNTIYF.

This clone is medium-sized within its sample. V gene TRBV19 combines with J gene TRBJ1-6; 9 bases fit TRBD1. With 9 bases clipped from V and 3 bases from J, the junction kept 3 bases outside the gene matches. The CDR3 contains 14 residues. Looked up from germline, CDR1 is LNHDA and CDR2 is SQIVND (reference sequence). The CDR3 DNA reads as TGTGCCAGCCGGACAGGGGACTATAATTCACCCCTCCACTTT. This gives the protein CASRTGDYNSPLHF. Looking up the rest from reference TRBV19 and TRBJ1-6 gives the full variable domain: DGGITQSPKYLFRKEGQNVTLSCEQNLNHDAMYWYRQDPGQGLRLIYYSQIVNDFQKGDIAEGYSVSREKKESFPLTVTSAQKNPTAFYLCASRTGDYNSPLHFGNGTRLTVT.

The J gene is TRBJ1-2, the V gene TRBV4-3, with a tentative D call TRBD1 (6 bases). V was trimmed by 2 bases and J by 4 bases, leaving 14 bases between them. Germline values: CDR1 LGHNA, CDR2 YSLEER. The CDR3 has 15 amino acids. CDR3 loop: CASSQTGPTLYGYTF. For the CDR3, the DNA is TGCGCCAGCAGCCAAACAGGGCCGACCCTCTATGGCTACACCTTC.

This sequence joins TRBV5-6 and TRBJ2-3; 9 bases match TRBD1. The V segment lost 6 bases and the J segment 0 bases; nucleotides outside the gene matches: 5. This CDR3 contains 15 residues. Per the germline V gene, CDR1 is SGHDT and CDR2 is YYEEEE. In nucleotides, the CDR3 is TGTGCCAGCACCAAGGACAGGGGAAGCACAGATACGCAGTATTTT. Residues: CASTKDRGSTDTQYF.

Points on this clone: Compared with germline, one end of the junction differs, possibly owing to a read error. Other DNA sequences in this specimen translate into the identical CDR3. The CDR3 coding sequence is TGTGCCAGCAGCCCGGGGGGATCATCGCCAACTAATTCGCCCCTCCACTTT. Protein sequence: CASSPGGSSPTNSPLHF. The chain combines TRBV5-4 with TRBJ1-6; tentatively, D is TRBD1 (5 bases). CDR3 length equals 17 residues. Germline V gene lookup returns CDR1 SGHNT and CDR2 YYREEE (reference sequence).

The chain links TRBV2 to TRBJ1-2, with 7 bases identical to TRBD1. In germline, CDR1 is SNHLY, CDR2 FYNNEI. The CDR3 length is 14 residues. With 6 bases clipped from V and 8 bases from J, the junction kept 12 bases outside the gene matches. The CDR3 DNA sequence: TGTGCCAGCAGCCCGGGACAGTCTTTTGCCGGCTACACCTTC. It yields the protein CASSPGQSFAGYTF.

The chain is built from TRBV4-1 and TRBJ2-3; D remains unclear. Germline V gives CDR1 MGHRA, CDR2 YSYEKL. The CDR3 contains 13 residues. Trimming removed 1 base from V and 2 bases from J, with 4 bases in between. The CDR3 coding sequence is TGCGCCAGCAGCCAAGGGGCCACAGATACGCAGTATTTT. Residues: CASSQGATDTQYF.

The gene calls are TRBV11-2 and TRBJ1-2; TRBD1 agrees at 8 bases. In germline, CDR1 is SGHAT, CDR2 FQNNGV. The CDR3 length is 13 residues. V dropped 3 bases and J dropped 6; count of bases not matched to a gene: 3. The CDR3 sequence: CASSLGTGDGYTF. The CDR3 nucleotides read TGTGCCAGCAGCTTGGGGACAGGAGATGGCTACACCTTC.

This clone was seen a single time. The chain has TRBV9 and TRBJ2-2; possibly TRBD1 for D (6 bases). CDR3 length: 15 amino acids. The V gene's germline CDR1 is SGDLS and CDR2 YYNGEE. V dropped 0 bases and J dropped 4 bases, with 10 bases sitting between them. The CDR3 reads CASSVVQGSTGELFF. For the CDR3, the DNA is TGTGCCAGCAGCGTAGTACAGGGAAGCACCGGGGAGCTGTTTTTT.

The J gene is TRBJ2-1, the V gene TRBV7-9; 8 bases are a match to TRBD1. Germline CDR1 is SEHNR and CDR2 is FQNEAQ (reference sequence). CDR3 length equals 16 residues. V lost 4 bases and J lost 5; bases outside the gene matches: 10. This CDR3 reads CASSSRTGKVHNEQFF. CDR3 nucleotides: TGTGCCAGCAGCTCACGGACAGGGAAGGTCCACAATGAGCAGTTCTTC.